This T cell receptor beta chain stems from a study of tumor-infiltrating lymphocytes in localized non-small cell lung cancer. Study context: From each patient, both tumor and uninvolved lung, non-adjacent to tumor, were sampled.

Using immunoSEQ multiplex PCR, the repertoire was profiled, and TCRdb retains in-frame clones only, with some absent. Of some 30,000 clones listed, approximately 83% are singletons. General observations from the study: IM1 and IM2 tumors showed no difference in T-cell fraction.

With regard to this clone: What it binds is unknown.

Germline loops: CDR1 SGHNT, CDR2 YYREEE (reference sequence). V dropped 2 bases and J dropped 5 bases, with 17 bases sitting between them. The length of the CDR3 is 15 residues. Sequenced input: lung tumor tissue. V and J are TRBV5-4 and TRBJ2-7; D may be TRBD1 or TRBD2 (6 bases each). The origin of this receptor is a human donor with non-small cell lung cancer. The CDR3 bases are TGTGCCAGCAGCTTCCCCTGGACAGCGGGCGACGAGCAGTACTTC. Its protein product is CASSFPWTAGDEQYF.